This T cell receptor beta chain was captured by sequencing in a study of OX40 agonist ivuxolimab in advanced cancers. About the research overall: Given to patients was ivuxolimab, an agonistic anti-OX40 (CD134) antibody.

With V trimmed by 7 bases and J by 1 base, 7 bases remained unmatched. CDR1 and CDR2 from the germline V gene are LNHDA and SQIVND (reference sequence). The CDR3 totals 15 residues. TCRdb's copy holds only in-frame clones and misses some; the assay was immunoSEQ multiplex PCR. The sample yields under 95,000 clones, around 84% seen once. The clonotype comes from an adult with an advanced solid tumor such as melanoma, head and neck, liver or kidney cancer. Material: CD4+ or CD8+ T cells sorted from blood, obtained in a trial of the OX40 agonist ivuxolimab. This chain uses TRBV19 with TRBJ1-3; 7 bases match TRBD1. CDR3 nucleotides: TGTGCCAGTACCAAAACAGGGGCGTCTGGAAACACCATATATTTT. Protein product: CASTKTGASGNTIYF.